This T cell receptor (beta chain) is from a study of T cells after yellow fever vaccination. Study in general: Preparation of the low-cell-number fractions used SMART-Seq v4 Ultra Low Input. Study findings and constraints: Peaking faster, on day 5 versus 15, the secondary response was nonetheless weaker. FACS-sorted repertoires might harbor abundant contaminating clonotypes from the bulk population.

One entry per CDR3 protein results from TCRdb running MiXCR on the 5' RACE reads. The sample contains about 340,000 distinct CDR3 sequences, under 5% of which appear only once. Only a few counts were recorded for this clonotype. What it binds is unknown. The source of this sequence is a man aged 18 to 30 who received the YFV17D yellow fever vaccine. The material was PBMCs, obtained 5 days after the yellow fever booster vaccination.

The CDR3 nucleotides are TGCGCCAGCAGGGCAGGGGGGGACCAAGAGACCCAGTACTTC. Its translation: CASRAGGDQETQYF. This chain uses TRBV5-1 with TRBJ2-5; D is tentatively TRBD1 or TRBD2 (7 bases each). The germline V and J ends were trimmed by 5 bases and 0 bases, with 11 bases remaining between them. The CDR3 has 14 amino acids. Germline V gives CDR1 SGHRS, CDR2 YFSETQ.